These 20 T cell receptor beta chains originate from one sample sequenced in a study of blood T cell repertoires in COVID-19. Libraries were prepared by immunoSEQ multiplex PCR; TCRdb keeps only in-frame clonotypes and omits some of them. The data hold around 230,000 clones, with 70% to 90% observed a single time. The sequencing sample was made of PBMCs or T cells enriched from blood (not recorded which). These TCRs come from a woman between 40 and 50 years old with acute COVID-19.

The chain recombines TRBV4-1 with TRBJ1-2; D is unclear. V lost 2 bases and J lost 0, with 7 bases in between. CDR1 is MGHRA, CDR2 YSYEKL, per germline. The CDR3 totals 14 residues. The CDR3 DNA reads as TGCGCCAGCAGCCAAAATCCTGCTAACTATGGCTACACCTTC. Translation gives CASSQNPANYGYTF.

The genes are TRBV6-5 and TRBJ1-6; 9 nucleotides align to TRBD1. The germline V gene has CDR1 MNHEY and CDR2 SVGAGI. Unmatched junction bases numbered 8, after V lost 2 bases and J lost 12 bases. The CDR3 loop spans 15 amino acids. Here the CDR3 reads CASSYRGQGRGPLHF. In DNA, the CDR3 is TGTGCCAGCAGTTACCGCGGACAGGGGAGAGGACCCCTCCACTTT.

The rearrangement joins TRBV5-1 to TRBJ1-6, with 7 bases fitting TRBD1. This CDR3 comprises 15 residues. Germline CDR1 and CDR2: SGHRS and YFSETQ. The V gene end was trimmed by 4 bases and the J gene end by 10 bases; junction bases not matched to a gene: 11. The CDR3 here is CASSPSSSGGSPLHF. In DNA form, the CDR3 reads TGCGCCAGCAGCCCCTCCTCCTCAGGGGGGTCACCCCTCCACTTT. Full variable domain (outside the CDR3, taken from reference TRBV5-1 and TRBJ1-6): KAGVTQTPRYLIKTRGQQVTLSCSPISGHRSVSWYQQTPGQGLQFLFEYFSETQRNKGNFPGRFSGRQFSNSRSEMNVSTLELGDSALYLCASSPSSSGGSPLHFGNGTRLTVT.

The V and J genes are TRBV6-5 and TRBJ1-1; the D gene is possibly TRBD1 (6 bases). Trimming took off 6 bases at V and 5 bases at J, with 10 bases between the two ends. The CDR3 covers 12 residues. Germline CDR1 and CDR2: MNHEY and SVGAGI. This CDR3 is CASRTRGTEAFF. CDR3 coding DNA: TGTGCCAGCAGGACCAGGGGAACTGAAGCTTTCTTT.

The chain recombines TRBV9 with TRBJ1-6; no reliable D call. Germline CDR1 reads SGDLS; CDR2 reads YYNGEE. This CDR3 is built from 14 residues. Trimming removed 4 bases at V and 7 bases at J, with 12 bases between. The CDR3 loop is CASSLRQGNSPLHF. The CDR3 DNA follows: TGTGCCAGCAGCCTTCGACAAGGCAATTCACCCCTCCACTTT.

The chain has TRBV4-3 and TRBJ1-5; 8 nucleotides line up with TRBD1. The CDR3 sequence is 18 residues long. Germline V CDR1 and CDR2: LGHNA, YSLEER. Germline trimming cut 0 bases from V and 4 bases from J; bases unmatched to any gene: 11. CDR3 in DNA: TGCGCCAGCAGCCAAGATCGGCCCCGGACAGGGTGGAATCAGCCCCAGCATTTT. Translation: CASSQDRPRTGWNQPQHF.

In this sample, this clone turned up once. The CDR3 bases are TGTGCCAGCAGCAAAACCCGGGGATACCGGAGAGAAGATGAAAAACTGTTTTTT. Its translation: CASSKTRGYRREDEKLFF. The rearrangement links TRBV27 to TRBJ1-4; D remains ambiguous. Germline CDR1 is MNHEY and CDR2 is SMNVEV (reference sequence). Trimming left V 6 bases short and J 6 bases short, with 26 bases between. The CDR3 totals 18 residues. The whole variable domain, filled in from reference TRBV27 and TRBJ1-4, reads EAQVTQNPRYLITVTGKKLTVTCSQNMNHEYMSWYRQDPGLGLRQIYYSMNVEVTDKGDVPEGYKVSRKEKRNFPLILESPSPNQTSLYFCASSKTRGYRREDEKLFFGSGTQLSVL.

The chain uses TRBV2 and TRBJ1-2; no clear D gene. Trimming stripped 2 bases from V and 4 bases from J, with 17 bases between. The CDR3 has 16 residues. Germline values: CDR1 SNHLY, CDR2 FYNNEI. CDR3 DNA sequence: TGTGCCAGCAGTGAAAGTCCAACGGGAGGCGGCTATGGCTACACCTTC. This translates into CASSESPTGGGYGYTF.

The chain combines TRBV7-2 with TRBJ2-1, with 9 nucleotides matching TRBD1. The junction had 8 bases not matched to a gene; V was cut back by 5 bases and J by 6 bases. CDR3 length: 15 amino acids. Germline lookup yields CDR1 SGHTA and CDR2 FQGNSA. CDR3 in DNA: TGTGCCAGCAGCCTAACCGGGACAGGGACCAATGAGCAGTTCTTC. Protein product: CASSLTGTGTNEQFF.

Only a few counts were recorded for this clone. The rearrangement links TRBV19 to TRBJ1-2; possibly TRBD1 for D (6 bases). The CDR3 extends over 14 amino acids. V lost 3 bases, J lost 2 bases, and 10 bases lay in between. From germline, CDR1 is LNHDA and CDR2 SQIVND (reference sequence). The CDR3 DNA sequence: TGTGCCAGTAGTATTGTCCAGGGGAACTATGGCTACACCTTC. Its translation is CASSIVQGNYGYTF.

A note on this clone: The sample contains more than one DNA sequence encoding this CDR3. The genes are TRBV24-1 and TRBJ1-2, with D perhaps matching TRBD1 (5 bases). This CDR3 comprises 12 residues. Germline CDR1 reads KGHDR; CDR2 reads SFDVKD. V gave up 3 bases and J gave up 4 bases, with 5 bases separating them. The CDR3 DNA follows: TGTGCCACCAGTGATGACAGCTATGGCTACACCTTC. It is translated as CATSDDSYGYTF.

This sequence joins TRBV10-2 and TRBJ2-2, with 10 positions matching TRBD1. CDR1 is WSHSY, CDR2 SAAADI, per germline. V shed 7 bases and J 7 bases; nucleotides not matched to a gene: 15. The CDR3 loop spans 17 amino acids. The CDR3 protein is CASTPIGGQGVGGELFF. As DNA, the CDR3 is TGCGCCAGCACCCCCATTGGAGGACAGGGGGTGGGCGGGGAGCTGTTTTTT.

This clone has only one observation. V is TRBV9 and J is TRBJ2-1, with 9 bases matching TRBD2. This CDR3 is 16 amino acids long. The germline gives CDR1 SGDLS, CDR2 YYNGEE. J gave up 7 bases and V 4 bases, and 12 bases lay outside the gene matches. This CDR3 reads CASSSSGGGVINEQFF. The CDR3 DNA reads as TGTGCCAGCAGCTCCTCTGGCGGGGGGGTTATAAATGAGCAGTTCTTC.

The gene calls are TRBV29-1 and TRBJ2-5; possibly TRBD1 for D (5 bases). The CDR3 has 13 residues. V lost 7 bases and J 3 bases, leaving 15 bases between the germline ends. In germline, CDR1 is SQVTM, CDR2 ANQGSEA. CDR3 nucleotides: TGCAGCGCCGATGTGACAGTAAAAGAGACCCAGTACTTC. Translated, it gives CSADVTVKETQYF.

This rearrangement joins TRBV6-5 to TRBJ2-7, with D possibly TRBD2 on 5 matching bases. Deletions cut 6 bases from V and 3 bases from J, with 12 bases between. Per germline, CDR1 MNHEY and CDR2 SVGAGI. This CDR3 region has 13 residues. CDR3 residues: CASSPRGLYEQYV. The CDR3 bases are TGTGCCAGCAGCCCCCGCGGACTCTACGAGCAGTACGTC.

This sequence joins TRBV2 and TRBJ1-5; 9 bases map to TRBD1. The germline gives CDR1 SNHLY, CDR2 FYNNEI. CDR3 length: 19 amino acids. J was trimmed by 7 bases and V by 3 bases; bases with no gene match: 19. The CDR3 spells CASSEPTVPGQGMSQPQHF. For the CDR3, the DNA is TGTGCCAGCAGTGAGCCTACCGTGCCGGGACAGGGAATGAGCCAGCCCCAGCATTTT.

J is TRBJ1-1 and V is TRBV19; D is possibly TRBD1 (6 bases). The CDR3 is 18 amino acids. Germline V gives CDR1 LNHDA, CDR2 SQIVND (reference sequence). The ends were cut back, 4 bases at V and 0 bases at J, with 21 bases in the middle. The chain's CDR3 is CASSKITYTGKMNTEAFF. CDR3 DNA: TGTGCCAGTAGTAAAATAACCTATACAGGGAAAATGAACACTGAAGCTTTCTTT.

The rearrangement links TRBV19 to TRBJ2-7; D is perhaps TRBD2 (5 bases). This CDR3 spans 13 amino acids. The V and J ends lost 7 bases and 0 bases respectively, with 10 bases between them. CDR1 and CDR2 from the germline V gene are LNHDA and SQIVND (reference sequence). In nucleotides, the CDR3 is TGTGCCAGTAAAGAGGGATTCTCCTACGAGCAGTACTTC. Translation: CASKEGFSYEQYF.

This chain connects TRBV29-1 to TRBJ1-1; D gene ambiguous. Germline lookup yields CDR1 SQVTM and CDR2 ANQGSEA. V lost 5 bases, J lost 0 bases, and 10 bases lay in between. This CDR3 comprises 13 residues. The DNA of the CDR3 is TGCAGCGTTCACAGTGGCATGAACACTGAAGCTTTCTTT. As protein: CSVHSGMNTEAFF.

This sequence joins TRBV5-6 and TRBJ2-3; perhaps TRBD1 as D (6 bases). Trimming left V 4 bases short and J 3 bases short, with 12 bases between. Per germline, CDR1 SGHDT and CDR2 YYEEEE. The CDR3 is made up of 14 amino acids. The CDR3 nucleotides are TGTGCCAGCAGCACAGGGAGCCGGACAGATACGCAGTATTTT. Its protein is CASSTGSRTDTQYF.